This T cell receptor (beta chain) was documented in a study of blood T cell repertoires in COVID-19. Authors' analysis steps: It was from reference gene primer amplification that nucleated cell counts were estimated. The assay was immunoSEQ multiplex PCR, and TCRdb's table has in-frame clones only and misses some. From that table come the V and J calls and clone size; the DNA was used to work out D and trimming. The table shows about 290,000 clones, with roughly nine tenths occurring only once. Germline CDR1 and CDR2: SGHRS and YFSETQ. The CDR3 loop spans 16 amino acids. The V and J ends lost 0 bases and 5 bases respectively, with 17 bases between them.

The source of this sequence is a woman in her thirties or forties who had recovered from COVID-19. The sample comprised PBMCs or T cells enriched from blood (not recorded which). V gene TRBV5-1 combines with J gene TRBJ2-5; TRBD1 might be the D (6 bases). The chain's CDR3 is CASSLGTVHLWETQYF. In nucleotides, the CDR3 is TGCGCCAGCAGCTTGGGGACAGTTCATTTGTGGGAGACCCAGTACTTC.